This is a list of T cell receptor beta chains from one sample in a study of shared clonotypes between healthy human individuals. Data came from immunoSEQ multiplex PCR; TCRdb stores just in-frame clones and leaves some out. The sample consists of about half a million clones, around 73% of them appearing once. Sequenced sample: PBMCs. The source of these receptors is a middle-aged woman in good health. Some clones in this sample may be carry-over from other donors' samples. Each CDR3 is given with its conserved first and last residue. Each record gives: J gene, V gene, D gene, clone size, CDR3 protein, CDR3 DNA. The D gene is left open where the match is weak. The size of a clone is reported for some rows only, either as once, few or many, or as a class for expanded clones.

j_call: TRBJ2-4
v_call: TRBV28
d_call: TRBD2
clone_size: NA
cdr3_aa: CASSLGLAGGPIAKNIQYF
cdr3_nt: TGTGCCAGCAGTTTAGGTCTAGCGGGAGGGCCGATAGCCAAAAACATTCAGTACTTC

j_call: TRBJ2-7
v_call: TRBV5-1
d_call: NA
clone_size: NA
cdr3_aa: CASTPSDPTTYEQYF
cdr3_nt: TGCGCCAGCACCCCTTCGGACCCGACAACTTACGAGCAGTACTTC

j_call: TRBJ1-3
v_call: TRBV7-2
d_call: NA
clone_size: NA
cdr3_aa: CASRGGPGEGSGNTIYF
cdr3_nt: TGTGCCAGCAGAGGCGGACCGGGCGAGGGCTCTGGAAACACCATATATTTT

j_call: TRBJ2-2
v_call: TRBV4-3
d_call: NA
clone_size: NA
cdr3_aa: CASSHRGADGELFF
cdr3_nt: TGCGCCAGCAGCCATCGGGGGGCGGACGGGGAGCTGTTTTTT

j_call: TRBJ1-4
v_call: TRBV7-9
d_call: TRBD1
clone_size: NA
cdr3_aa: CAGSAETGGSFGNEKLFF
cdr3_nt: TGTGCCGGCAGCGCAGAGACAGGGGGCTCGTTTGGTAATGAAAAACTGTTTTTT

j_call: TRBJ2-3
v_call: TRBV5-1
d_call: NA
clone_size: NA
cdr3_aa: CASSLGHGLTDTQYF
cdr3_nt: TGCGCCAGCAGTTTGGGGCATGGGCTGACAGATACGCAGTATTTT

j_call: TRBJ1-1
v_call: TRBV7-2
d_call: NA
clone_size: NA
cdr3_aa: CASSRVREEAFF
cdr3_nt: TGTGCCAGCAGCCGGGTCCGAGAGGAAGCTTTCTTT

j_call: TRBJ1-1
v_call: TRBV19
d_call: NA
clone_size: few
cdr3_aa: CASSVRAYTEAFF
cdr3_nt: TGTGCCAGTAGTGTTCGGGCCTACACTGAAGCTTTCTTT

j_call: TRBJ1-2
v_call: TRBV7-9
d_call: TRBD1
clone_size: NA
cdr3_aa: CASSLRDRYGYTF
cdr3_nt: TGTGCCAGCAGCTTACGGGACAGATATGGCTACACCTTC

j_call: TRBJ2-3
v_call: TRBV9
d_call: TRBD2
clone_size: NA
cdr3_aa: CASSVLAGNTDTQYF
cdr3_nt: TGTGCCAGCAGCGTCCTAGCGGGAAACACAGATACGCAGTATTTT

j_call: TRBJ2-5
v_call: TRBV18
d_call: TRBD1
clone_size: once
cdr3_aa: CASSPRGLVQETQYF
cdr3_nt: TGTGCCAGCTCACCAAGGGGGCTGGTCCAAGAGACCCAGTACTTC

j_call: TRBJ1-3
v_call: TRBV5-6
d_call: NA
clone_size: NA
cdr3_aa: CASTHGQGLSGNTIYF
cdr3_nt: TGTGCCAGCACCCATGGCCAGGGACTCTCTGGAAACACCATATATTTT

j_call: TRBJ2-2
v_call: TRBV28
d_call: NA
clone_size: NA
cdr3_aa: CASSLGAANTGELFF
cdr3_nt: TGTGCCAGCAGTTTGGGGGCAGCGAACACCGGGGAGCTGTTTTTT

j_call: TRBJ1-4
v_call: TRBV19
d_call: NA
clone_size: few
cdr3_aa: CASNRLGEKLFF
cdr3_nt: TGTGCCAGCAACAGGTTGGGTGAAAAACTGTTTTTT

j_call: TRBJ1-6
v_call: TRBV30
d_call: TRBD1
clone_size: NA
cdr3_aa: CAWSSTGRTYNSPLHF
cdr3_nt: TGTGCCTGGAGTTCGACAGGGAGGACCTATAATTCACCCCTCCACTTT

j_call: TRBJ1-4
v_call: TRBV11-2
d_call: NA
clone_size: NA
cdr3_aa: CASSSSGGLEKLFF
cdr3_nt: TGTGCCAGCAGCTCCAGCGGCGGCCTTGAAAAACTGTTTTTT

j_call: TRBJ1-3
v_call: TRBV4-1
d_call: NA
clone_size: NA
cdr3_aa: CASSQVWGGSGNTIYF
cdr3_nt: TGCGCCAGCAGCCAAGTTTGGGGCGGGTCTGGAAACACCATATATTTT

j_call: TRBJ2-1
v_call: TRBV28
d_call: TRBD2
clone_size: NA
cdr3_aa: CASSSSLAGVYNEQFF
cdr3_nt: TGTGCCAGCAGTTCTTCTTTAGCGGGAGTCTACAATGAGCAGTTCTTC

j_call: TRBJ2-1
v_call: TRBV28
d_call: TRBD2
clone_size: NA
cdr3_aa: CASSRSGSGVF
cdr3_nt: TGTGCCAGCAGTCGTAGCGGGAGTGGAGTCTTC

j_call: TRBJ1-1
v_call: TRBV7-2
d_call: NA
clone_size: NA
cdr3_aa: CASSLWRESEAFF
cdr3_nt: TGTGCCAGCAGCTTATGGAGGGAATCTGAAGCTTTCTTT

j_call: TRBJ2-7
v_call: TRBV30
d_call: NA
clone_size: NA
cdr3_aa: CAWSAPLRTVAYEQYF
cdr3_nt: TGTGCCTGGAGTGCCCCGCTGAGGACGGTAGCCTACGAGCAGTACTTC

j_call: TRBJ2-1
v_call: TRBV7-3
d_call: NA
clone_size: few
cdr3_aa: CASSLYTGTYNEQFF
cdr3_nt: TGTGCCAGCAGCTTATATACGGGAACCTACAATGAGCAGTTCTTC

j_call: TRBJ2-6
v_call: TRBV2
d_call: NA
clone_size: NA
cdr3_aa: CASKSRARASGANVLTF
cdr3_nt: TGTGCCAGCAAATCCCGGGCCAGGGCCTCTGGGGCCAACGTCCTGACTTTC

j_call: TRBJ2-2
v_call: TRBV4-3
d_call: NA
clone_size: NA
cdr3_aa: CASSQDSAGGIPTNTGELFF
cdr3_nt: TGCGCCAGCAGCCAAGATTCAGCTGGGGGGATCCCTACGAACACCGGGGAGCTGTTTTTT

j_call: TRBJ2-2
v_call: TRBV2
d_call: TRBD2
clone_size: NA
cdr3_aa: CASRLTSGDSTGELFF
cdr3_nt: TGTGCCAGCAGACTGACTAGCGGGGACTCCACCGGGGAGCTGTTTTTT

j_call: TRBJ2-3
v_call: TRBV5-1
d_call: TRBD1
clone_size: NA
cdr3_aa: CASSRDSSTDTQYF
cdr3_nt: TGCGCCAGCAGCCGGGACAGTAGCACAGATACGCAGTATTTT

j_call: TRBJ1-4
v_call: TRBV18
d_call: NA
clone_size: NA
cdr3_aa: CASSPRISGGNYATNEKLFF
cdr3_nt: TGTGCCAGCTCACCCCGTATATCGGGGGGCAACTATGCAACTAATGAAAAACTGTTTTTT

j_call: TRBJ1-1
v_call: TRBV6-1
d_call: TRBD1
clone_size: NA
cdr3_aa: CASSEEGAHTEAFF
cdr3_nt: TGTGCCAGCAGTGAGGAGGGGGCGCACACTGAAGCTTTCTTT

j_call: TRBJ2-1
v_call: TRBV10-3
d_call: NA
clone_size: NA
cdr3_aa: CAISEVGTSYNEQFF
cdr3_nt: TGTGCCATCAGTGAAGTAGGAACATCCTACAATGAGCAGTTCTTC

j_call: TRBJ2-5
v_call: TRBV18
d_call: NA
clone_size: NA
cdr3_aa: CASSRGQETQYF
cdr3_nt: TGTGCCAGCTCACGAGGGCAAGAGACCCAGTACTTC

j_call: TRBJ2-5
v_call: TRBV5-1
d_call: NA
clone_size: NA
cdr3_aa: CASSWISPDQETQYF
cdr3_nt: TGCGCCAGCAGCTGGATTAGCCCTGACCAAGAGACCCAGTACTTC

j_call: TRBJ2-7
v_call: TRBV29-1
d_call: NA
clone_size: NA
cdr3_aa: CSATKGGSYEQYF
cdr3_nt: TGCAGCGCTACTAAGGGGGGGTCCTACGAGCAGTACTTC

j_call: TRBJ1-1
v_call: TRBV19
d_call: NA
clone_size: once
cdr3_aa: CASRRGGLQPRNTEAFF
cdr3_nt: TGTGCCAGTAGGCGGGGCGGGCTCCAACCTCGGAACACTGAAGCTTTCTTT

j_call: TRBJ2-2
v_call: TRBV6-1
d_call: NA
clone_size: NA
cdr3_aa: CASSLGGNSGELFF
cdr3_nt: TGTGCCAGCAGTTTGGGCGGGAACTCCGGGGAGCTGTTTTTT

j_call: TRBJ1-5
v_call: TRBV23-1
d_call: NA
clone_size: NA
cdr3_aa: CASRGGAQNKPQHF
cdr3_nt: TGCGCCAGCAGGGGGGGCGCCCAAAATAAGCCCCAGCATTTT

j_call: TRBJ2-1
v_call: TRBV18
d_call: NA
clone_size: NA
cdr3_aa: CASSPTSYNEQFF
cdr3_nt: TGTGCCAGCTCCCCGACTAGTTACAATGAGCAGTTCTTC

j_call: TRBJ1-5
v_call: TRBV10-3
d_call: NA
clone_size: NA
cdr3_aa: CAISDRNQPQHF
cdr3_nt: TGTGCCATCAGTGACAGGAATCAGCCCCAGCATTTT

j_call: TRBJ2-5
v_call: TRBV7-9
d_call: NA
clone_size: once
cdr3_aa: CASSDPGETQYF
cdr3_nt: TGTGCCAGCAGCGACCCGGGGGAGACCCAGTACTTC

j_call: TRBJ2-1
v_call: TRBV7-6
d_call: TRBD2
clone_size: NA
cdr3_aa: CASSLQGLAGVEQFF
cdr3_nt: TGTGCCAGCAGCTTACAAGGACTAGCGGGAGTAGAGCAGTTCTTC

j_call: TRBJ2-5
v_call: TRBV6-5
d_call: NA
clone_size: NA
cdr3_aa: CASSYSNLETQYF
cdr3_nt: TGTGCCAGCAGTTACTCGAATCTAGAGACCCAGTACTTC

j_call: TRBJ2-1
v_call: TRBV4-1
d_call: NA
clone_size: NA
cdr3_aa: CASSLQQGNEQFF
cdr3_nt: TGCGCCAGCAGCCTACAACAGGGCAATGAGCAGTTCTTC

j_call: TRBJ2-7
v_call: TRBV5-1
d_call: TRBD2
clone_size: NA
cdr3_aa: CASSLDPSGPYEQYF
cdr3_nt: TGCGCCAGCAGCTTGGATCCTAGCGGACCCTACGAGCAGTACTTC

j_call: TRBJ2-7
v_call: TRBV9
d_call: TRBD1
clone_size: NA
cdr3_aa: CASSPGQANEQYF
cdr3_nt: TGTGCCAGCAGCCCCGGACAGGCCAACGAGCAGTACTTC

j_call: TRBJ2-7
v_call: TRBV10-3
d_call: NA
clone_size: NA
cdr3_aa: CAISDPGVASYEQYF
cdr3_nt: TGTGCCATCAGTGACCCGGGGGTGGCCTCCTACGAGCAGTACTTC

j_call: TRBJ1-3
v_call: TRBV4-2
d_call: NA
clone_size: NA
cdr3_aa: CASSQGSGQTSGNTIYF
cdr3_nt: TGTGCCAGCAGCCAAGGATCGGGCCAGACTTCTGGAAACACCATATATTTT

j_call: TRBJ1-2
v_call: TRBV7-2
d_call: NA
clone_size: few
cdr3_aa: CASSLNPATDYGYTF
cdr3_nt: TGTGCCAGCAGCTTAAACCCAGCCACTGACTATGGCTACACCTTC

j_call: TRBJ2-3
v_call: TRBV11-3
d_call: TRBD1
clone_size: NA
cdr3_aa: CASSLGTGVTDTQYF
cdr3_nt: TGTGCCAGCAGCTTGGGGACAGGGGTTACGGATACGCAGTATTTT

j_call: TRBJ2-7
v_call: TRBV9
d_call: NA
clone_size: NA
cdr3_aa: CASSVDPGAGYEQYF
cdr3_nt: TGTGCCAGCAGCGTAGATCCGGGGGCGGGGTACGAGCAGTACTTC

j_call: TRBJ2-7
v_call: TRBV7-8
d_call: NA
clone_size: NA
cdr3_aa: CASSPYPHEQYF
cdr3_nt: TGTGCCAGCAGCCCATACCCCCACGAGCAGTACTTC

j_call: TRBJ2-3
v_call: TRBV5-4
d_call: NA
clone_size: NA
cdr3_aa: CASSPSGTYTDTQYF
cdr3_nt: TGTGCCAGCAGCCCGAGCGGTACCTACACAGATACGCAGTATTTT

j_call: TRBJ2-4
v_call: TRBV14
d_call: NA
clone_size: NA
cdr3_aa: CASSGLAKNIQYF
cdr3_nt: TGTGCCAGCAGCGGACTAGCCAAAAACATTCAGTACTTC

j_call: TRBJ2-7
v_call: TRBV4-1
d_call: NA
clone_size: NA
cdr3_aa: CASSQEPSLAQYF
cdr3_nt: TGCGCCAGCAGCCAAGAACCTAGTTTGGCGCAGTACTTC